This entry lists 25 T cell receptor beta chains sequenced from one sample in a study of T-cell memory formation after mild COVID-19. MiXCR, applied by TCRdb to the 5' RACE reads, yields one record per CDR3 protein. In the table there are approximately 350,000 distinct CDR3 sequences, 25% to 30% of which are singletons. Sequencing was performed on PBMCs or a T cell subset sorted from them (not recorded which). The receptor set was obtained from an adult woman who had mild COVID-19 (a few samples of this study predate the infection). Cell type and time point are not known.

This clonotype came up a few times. CDR3 protein: CASSPPGRADTEAFF. The CDR3 DNA sequence: TGTGCCAGCAGCCCCCCCGGGAGGGCGGACACTGAAGCTTTCTTT. This chain connects TRBV11-2 to TRBJ1-1; D ambiguous. This CDR3 has 15 amino acids. CDR1 SGHAT and CDR2 FQNNGV come from the germline V gene. V gave up 5 bases and J gave up 3 bases, with 16 bases separating them.

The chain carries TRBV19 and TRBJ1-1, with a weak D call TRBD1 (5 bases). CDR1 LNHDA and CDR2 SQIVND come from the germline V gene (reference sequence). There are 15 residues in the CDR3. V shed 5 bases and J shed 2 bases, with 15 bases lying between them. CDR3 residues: CASSERSGPNTEAFF. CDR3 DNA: TGTGCCAGTAGTGAACGTTCGGGGCCAAACACTGAAGCTTTCTTT.

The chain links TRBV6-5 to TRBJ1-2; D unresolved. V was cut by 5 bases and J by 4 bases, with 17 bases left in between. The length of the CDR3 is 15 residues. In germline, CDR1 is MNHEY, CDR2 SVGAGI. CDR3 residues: CASSPRITALYGYTF. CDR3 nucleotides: TGTGCCAGCAGTCCCCGTATTACTGCACTCTATGGCTACACCTTC.

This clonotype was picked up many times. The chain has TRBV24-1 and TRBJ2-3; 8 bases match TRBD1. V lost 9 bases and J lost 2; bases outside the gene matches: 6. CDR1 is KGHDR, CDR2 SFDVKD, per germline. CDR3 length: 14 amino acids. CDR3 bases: TGTGCCACCCGACAGGGGCAGTTCACAGATACGCAGTATTTT. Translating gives CATRQGQFTDTQYF.

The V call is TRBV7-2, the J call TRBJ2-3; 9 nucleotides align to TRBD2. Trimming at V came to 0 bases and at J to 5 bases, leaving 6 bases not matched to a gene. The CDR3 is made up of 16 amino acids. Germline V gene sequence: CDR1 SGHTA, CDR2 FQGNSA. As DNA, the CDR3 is TGTGCCAGCAGCTTAGCTAGCGGGAGTGTAGGAGATACGCAGTATTTT. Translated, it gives CASSLASGSVGDTQYF.

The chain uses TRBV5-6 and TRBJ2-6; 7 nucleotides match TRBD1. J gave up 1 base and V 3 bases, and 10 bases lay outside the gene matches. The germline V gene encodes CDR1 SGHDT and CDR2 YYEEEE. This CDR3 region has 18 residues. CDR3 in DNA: TGTGCCAGCAGCTACGACAGGGATCTGCATTCTGGGGCCAACGTCCTGACTTTC. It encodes CASSYDRDLHSGANVLTF.

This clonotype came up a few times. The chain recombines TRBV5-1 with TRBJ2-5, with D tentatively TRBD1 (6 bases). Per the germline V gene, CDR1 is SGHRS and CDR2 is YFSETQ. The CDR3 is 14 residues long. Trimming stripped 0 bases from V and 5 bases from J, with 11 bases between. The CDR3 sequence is CASSLGHREETQYF. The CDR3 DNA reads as TGCGCCAGCAGCTTGGGCCACAGGGAGGAGACCCAGTACTTC.

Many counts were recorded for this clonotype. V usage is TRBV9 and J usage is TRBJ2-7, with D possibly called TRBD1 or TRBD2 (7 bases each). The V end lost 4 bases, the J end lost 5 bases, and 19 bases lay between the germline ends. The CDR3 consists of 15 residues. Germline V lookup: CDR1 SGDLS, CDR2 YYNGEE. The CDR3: CASSKADRAGDEQYF. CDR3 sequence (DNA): TGTGCCAGCAGCAAAGCTGACAGGGCGGGGGACGAGCAGTACTTC.

This chain's CDR3 is CASSLEGRGEQFF. The CDR3 DNA reads as TGTGCCAGCAGCCTGGAGGGGCGGGGTGAGCAGTTCTTC. The chain employs TRBV13 and TRBJ2-1; weak D call: TRBD2 (6 bases). Deletions cut 5 bases from V and 9 bases from J, with 14 bases between. CDR3 size: 13 residues. Germline V gene data show CDR1 as PRHDT and CDR2 as FYEKMQ (reference sequence).

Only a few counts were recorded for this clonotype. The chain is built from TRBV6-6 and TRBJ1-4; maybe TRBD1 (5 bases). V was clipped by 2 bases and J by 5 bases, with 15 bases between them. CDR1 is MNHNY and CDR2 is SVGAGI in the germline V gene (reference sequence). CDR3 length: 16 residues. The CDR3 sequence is CASSYLKGTPNEKLFF. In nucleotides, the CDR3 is TGTGCCAGCAGTTACCTAAAAGGGACTCCAAATGAAAAACTGTTTTTT.

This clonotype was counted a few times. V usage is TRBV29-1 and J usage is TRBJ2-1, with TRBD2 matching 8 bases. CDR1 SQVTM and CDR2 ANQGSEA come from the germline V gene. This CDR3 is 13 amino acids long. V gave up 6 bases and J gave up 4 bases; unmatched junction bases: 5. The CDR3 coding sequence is TGCAGCGTCACTAGCGGTCTATACAATGAGCAGTTCTTC. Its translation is CSVTSGLYNEQFF.

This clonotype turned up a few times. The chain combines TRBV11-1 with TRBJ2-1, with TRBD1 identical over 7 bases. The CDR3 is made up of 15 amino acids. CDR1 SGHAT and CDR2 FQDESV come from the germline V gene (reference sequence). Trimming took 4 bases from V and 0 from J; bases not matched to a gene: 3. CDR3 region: CASSSQGLSYNEQFF. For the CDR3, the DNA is TGTGCCAGCAGCTCACAGGGGCTCTCCTACAATGAGCAGTTCTTC.

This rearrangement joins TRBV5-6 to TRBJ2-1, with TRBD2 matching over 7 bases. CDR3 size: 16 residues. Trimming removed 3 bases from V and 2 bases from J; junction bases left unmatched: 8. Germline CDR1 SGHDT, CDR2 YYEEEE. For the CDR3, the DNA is TGTGCCAGCAGCTCCGGGGCTAGCGGTGCCTACAATGAGCAGTTCTTC. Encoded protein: CASSSGASGAYNEQFF.

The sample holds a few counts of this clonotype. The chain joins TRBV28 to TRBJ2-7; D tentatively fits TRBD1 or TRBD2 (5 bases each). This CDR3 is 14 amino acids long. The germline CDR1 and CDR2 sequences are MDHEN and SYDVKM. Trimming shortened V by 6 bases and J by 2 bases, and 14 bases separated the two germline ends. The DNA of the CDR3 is TGTGCCAGCAGCCGGGTCGGGGCCACCTACGAGCAGTACTTC. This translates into CASSRVGATYEQYF.

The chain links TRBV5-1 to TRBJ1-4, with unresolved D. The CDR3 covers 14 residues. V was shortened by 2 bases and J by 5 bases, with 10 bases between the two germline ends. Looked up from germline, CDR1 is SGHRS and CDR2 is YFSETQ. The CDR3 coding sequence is TGCGCCAGCAGCTTAGGCAGCGTCAATGAAAAACTGTTTTTT. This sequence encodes CASSLGSVNEKLFF.

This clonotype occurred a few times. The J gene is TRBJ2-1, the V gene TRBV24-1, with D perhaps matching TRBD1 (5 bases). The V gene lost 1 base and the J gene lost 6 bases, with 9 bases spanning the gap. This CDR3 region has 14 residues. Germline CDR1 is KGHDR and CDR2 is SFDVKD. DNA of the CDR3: TGTGCCACCAGTGATTTACGACAGCCCAATGAGCAGTTCTTC. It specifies CATSDLRQPNEQFF.

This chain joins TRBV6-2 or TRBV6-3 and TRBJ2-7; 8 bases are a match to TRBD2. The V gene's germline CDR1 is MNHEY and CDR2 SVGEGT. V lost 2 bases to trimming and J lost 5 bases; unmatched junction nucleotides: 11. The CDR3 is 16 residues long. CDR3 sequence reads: CASSYEFGGRTHEQYF. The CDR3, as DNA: TGTGCCAGCAGTTACGAGTTTGGCGGGAGGACCCACGAGCAGTACTTC.

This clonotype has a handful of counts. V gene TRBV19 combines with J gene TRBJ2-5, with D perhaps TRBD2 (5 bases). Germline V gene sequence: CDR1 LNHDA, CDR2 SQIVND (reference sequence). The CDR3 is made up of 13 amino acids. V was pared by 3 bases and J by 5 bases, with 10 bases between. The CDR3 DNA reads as TGTGCCAGTAGTATTACTAGAGCGGAGACCCAGTACTTC. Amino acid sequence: CASSITRAETQYF.

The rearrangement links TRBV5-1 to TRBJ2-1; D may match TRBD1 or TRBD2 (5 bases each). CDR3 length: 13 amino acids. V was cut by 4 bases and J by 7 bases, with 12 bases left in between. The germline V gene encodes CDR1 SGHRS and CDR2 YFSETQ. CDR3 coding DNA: TGCGCCAGCAGCGTAACCGGGGCGAATGAGCAGTTCTTC. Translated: CASSVTGANEQFF.

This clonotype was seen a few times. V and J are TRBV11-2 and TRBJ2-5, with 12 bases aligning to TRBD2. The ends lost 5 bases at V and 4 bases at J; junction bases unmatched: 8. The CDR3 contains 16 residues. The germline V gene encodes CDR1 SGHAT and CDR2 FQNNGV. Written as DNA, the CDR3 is TGTGCCAGCAGCGCAAGACTAGCGGGAGTGTCAGAGACCCAGTACTTC. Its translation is CASSARLAGVSETQYF.

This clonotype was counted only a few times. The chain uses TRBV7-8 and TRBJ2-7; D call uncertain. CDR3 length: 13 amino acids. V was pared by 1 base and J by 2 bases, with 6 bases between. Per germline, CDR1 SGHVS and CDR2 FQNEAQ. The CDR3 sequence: CASSLDPPYEQYF. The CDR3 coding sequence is TGTGCCAGCAGCTTAGATCCCCCCTACGAGCAGTACTTC.

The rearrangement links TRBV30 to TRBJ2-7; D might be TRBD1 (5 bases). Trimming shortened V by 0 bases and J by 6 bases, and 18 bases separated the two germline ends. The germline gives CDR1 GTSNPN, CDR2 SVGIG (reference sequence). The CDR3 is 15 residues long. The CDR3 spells CAWSVLAGWVSEQYF. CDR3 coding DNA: TGTGCCTGGAGTGTACTCGCAGGGTGGGTCTCCGAGCAGTACTTC.

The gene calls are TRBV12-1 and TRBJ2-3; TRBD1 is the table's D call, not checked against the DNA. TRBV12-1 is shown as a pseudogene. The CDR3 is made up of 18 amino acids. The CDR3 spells CASSLYPSTGRRTDTQYF. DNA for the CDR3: TGTGCCAGCAGCTTATACCCATCGACAGGGAGGCGGACAGATACGCAGTATTTT.

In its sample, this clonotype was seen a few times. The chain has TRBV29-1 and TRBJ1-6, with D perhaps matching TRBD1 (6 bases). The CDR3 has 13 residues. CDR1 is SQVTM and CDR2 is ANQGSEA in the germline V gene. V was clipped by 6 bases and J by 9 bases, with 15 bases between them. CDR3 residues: CSVRGGAGSPLHF. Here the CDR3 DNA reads TGCAGCGTGCGAGGGGGTGCCGGTTCACCCCTCCACTTT.

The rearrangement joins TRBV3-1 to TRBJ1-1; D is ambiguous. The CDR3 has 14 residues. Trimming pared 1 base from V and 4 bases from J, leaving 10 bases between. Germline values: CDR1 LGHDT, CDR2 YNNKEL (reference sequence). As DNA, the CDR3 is TGTGCCAGCAGCCAAGCCGGGCCGAGCACTGAAGCTTTCTTT. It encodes CASSQAGPSTEAFF.